The present T cell receptor (beta chain) was sequenced within a study of T cell changes during pregnancy in multiple sclerosis. Sequencing used immunoSEQ multiplex PCR; TCRdb keeps in-frame clones, though not all of them. The data hold fewer than 140,000 clones, with 92% observed a single time. Germline loops: CDR1 SGHVS, CDR2 FQNEAQ. The CDR3 covers 14 residues. V lost 2 bases and J 3 bases, leaving 11 bases between the germline ends. This clonotype originated in a female donor with multiple sclerosis, enrolled in a pregnancy study. This sequence joins TRBV7-8 and TRBJ2-7; no clear D gene. The material was peripheral blood, obtained after pregnancy. The CDR3 loop is CASSLQQAVYEQYF. The CDR3 nucleotides are TGTGCCAGCAGCTTACAGCAGGCCGTCTACGAGCAGTACTTC.